The T cell receptor beta chain under discussion was sequenced for a study of T cells in localized non-small cell lung cancer (dated by TCRdb to about 2020). Context from the whole study: The study analyzed T cell repertoires of 236 early-stage NSCLC patients, comparing tumors and uninvolved tumor-adjacent lungs. A mean age of around 66 years was recorded for the NSCLC patients, of whom under 150 were male and more than 95 were female. The cohort comprised 236 treatment-naïve NSCLC patients with resected, localized lung tumors.

At diagnosis, peripheral blood, uninvolved tumor-adjacent lung and tumor were collected and were preserved as a mix of fresh-frozen and FFPE material. Blood samples were analyzed as peripheral blood mononuclear cells for TCR repertoire profiling. General conclusions and limits of the study: Because the study design was exploratory, TCR variables were selected using unadjusted p-values without false-discovery rate correction. Higher blood T cell density associated with longer overall survival, while higher adjacent-lung clonality associated with shorter survival. Uninvolved tumor-adjacent lung showed the highest T cell clonality, higher than tumor, which suggests more focused antigenic responses in the adjacent lung. A median of roughly 50 of the top 100 tumor clones turned up in the paired uninvolved adjacent lung, and some 28 of those clones also ranked among the top 100 of that same adjacent lung. Because multi-region tumor sequencing was not done, intratumor heterogeneity could not be ruled out.

The immunoSEQ Assay was used to sequence TCR beta CDR3 regions from DNA. The original methods were these. To compute T cell density, TCR beta template counts were normalized to usable DNA, which was estimated by amplifying housekeeping genes. Richness was estimated using the preseqR package, with extrapolation to 400,000 templates for PBMC samples and to 120,000 templates for tissue samples. Clonality was defined by subtracting Pielou's evenness from one. Tissue-enriched TCRs were identified by differential abundance testing using productive amino-acid clonotypes, minimum total count 5 and alpha 0.1. The Jaccard Index and the Morisita Overlap Index were used to quantify repertoire overlap between compartments. GLIPH grouped TCR beta CDR3s together with public tetramer-defined viral CDR3s, and a viral motif had to include at least three viral sequences and show V-gene enrichment. What TCRdb holds here is the immuneACCESS table cut down to in-frame rearrangements. Part of the clones is not present; checked against another copy, under half of the missing clones reflect an unresolved V gene, and the others are unexplained. The D gene and trimming were derived from the DNA, and the V and J assignments and clone size from that table. For this sample there are tens of thousands of clones; approximately 90% appear just once. Of the sample, more than 5.5% falls within the top ten clones.

Of note for this clone: The target of this receptor is not known. No base qualities exist here, and no much larger clone lies one base off it.

V is cut by 4 bases and J by 0 bases, and the space between the germline ends is 10 bases. According to the germline V gene, CDR1 reads LGHNA and CDR2 reads YNFKEQ. Including the terminal cysteine and phenylalanine, the CDR3 comprises 15 residues. Only the CDR3 part of the read is kept: 45 bases, read in frame from the first base. The sequence came from a female donor over 55 with stage I lung adenocarcinoma. Here the sequenced sample was peripheral blood, taken before any cancer treatment. Recombination connected TRBV4-2 to TRBJ1-3; the D gene cannot be resolved reliably. The DNA sequence reads TGTGCCAGCAGCCCTGACATTTACTCTGGAAACACCATATATTTT. The translation is CASSPDIYSGNTIYF.